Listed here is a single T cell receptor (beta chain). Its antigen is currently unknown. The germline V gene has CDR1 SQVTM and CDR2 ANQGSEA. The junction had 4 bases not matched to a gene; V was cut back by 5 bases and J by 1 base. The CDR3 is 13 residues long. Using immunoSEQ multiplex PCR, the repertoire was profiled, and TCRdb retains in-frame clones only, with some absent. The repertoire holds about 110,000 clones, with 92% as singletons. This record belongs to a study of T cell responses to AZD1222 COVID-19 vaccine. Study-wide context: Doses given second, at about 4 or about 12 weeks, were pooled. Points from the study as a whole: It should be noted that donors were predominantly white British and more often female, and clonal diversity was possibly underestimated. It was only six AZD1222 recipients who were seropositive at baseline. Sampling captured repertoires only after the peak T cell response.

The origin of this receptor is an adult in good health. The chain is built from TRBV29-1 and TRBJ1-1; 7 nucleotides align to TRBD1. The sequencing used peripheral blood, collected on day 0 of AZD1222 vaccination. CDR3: CSVRQGGNTEAFF. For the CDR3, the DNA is TGCAGCGTTCGGCAGGGGGGGAACACTGAAGCTTTCTTT.